This T cell receptor beta chain was obtained from a study of cytotoxic CD8 clonotypes in ibrutinib-treated CLL. Study background: Partial response occurred in about 25 patients and complete response in 2; at median about 6 years, approximately 14 remained remitted and some twelve progressed.

TCRdb's table, derived via immunoSEQ multiplex PCR, lists solely in-frame clones and lacks some. The sample consists of more than 110,000 clones, approximately 90% of them appearing once. This sample comprised PBMCs, obtained after 12 months of ibrutinib treatment. This clonotype was sampled from a human donor with chronic lymphocytic leukemia.

CDR3 residues: CASSHVAGGPNNEQFF. The DNA of the CDR3 is TGTGCCAGCTCACACGTAGCGGGAGGGCCCAACAATGAGCAGTTCTTC. The chain carries TRBV18 and TRBJ2-1; TRBD2 matches at 11 bases. The germline V gene has CDR1 KGHSH and CDR2 LQKENI. V was clipped by 4 bases and J by 5 bases; unmatched bases: 7. The CDR3 is 16 amino acids.